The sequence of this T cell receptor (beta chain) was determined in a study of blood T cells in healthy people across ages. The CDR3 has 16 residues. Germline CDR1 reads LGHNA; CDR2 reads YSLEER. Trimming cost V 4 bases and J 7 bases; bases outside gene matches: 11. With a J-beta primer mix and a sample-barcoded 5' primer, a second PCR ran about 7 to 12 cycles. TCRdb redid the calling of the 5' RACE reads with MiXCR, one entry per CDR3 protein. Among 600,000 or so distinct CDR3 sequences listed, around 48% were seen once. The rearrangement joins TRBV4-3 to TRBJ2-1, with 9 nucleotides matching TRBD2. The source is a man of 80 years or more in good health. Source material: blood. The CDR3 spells CASSPRAGGLGNEQFF. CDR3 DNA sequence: TGCGCCAGCAGCCCCAGGGCGGGGGGGCTGGGGAATGAGCAGTTCTTC.